These 5 T cell receptor beta chains originate from one sample sequenced in a study of blood T cell repertoires in COVID-19. Measured with immunoSEQ multiplex PCR; TCRdb has only the in-frame clones, and not every one. The data hold approximately 220,000 clones, with around 85% observed a single time. The specimen was PBMCs or T cells enriched from blood (not recorded which). The receptors stem from a man between 35 and 55 years old who had recovered from COVID-19.

The gene calls are TRBV19 and TRBJ2-1, with TRBD1 matching 7 bases. Trimming removed 10 bases from V and 4 bases from J; junction bases left unmatched: 10. The CDR3 spans 14 residues. Per the germline V gene, CDR1 is LNHDA and CDR2 is SQIVND (reference sequence). The chain's CDR3 is CATSDRPLYNEQFF. Written as DNA, the CDR3 is TGTGCCACGTCGGACAGGCCCCTTTACAATGAGCAGTTCTTC.

The rearrangement links TRBV2 to TRBJ1-2, with 7 bases lining up with TRBD1. Germline V gene data show CDR1 as SNHLY and CDR2 as FYNNEI. V lost 6 bases, J lost 7 bases, and 5 bases stayed unmatched. This CDR3 has 12 residues. The CDR3 protein is CASREGAAGYTF. The CDR3 DNA sequence: TGTGCCAGCAGGGAGGGGGCCGCTGGCTACACCTTC. Full variable domain (outside the CDR3, taken from reference TRBV2 and TRBJ1-2): EPEVTQTPSHQVTQMGQEVILRCVPISNHLYFYWYRQILGQKVEFLVSFYNNEISEKSEIFDDQFSVERPDGSNFTLKIRSTKLEDSAMYFCASREGAAGYTFGSGTRLTVV.

The rearrangement links TRBV10-3 to TRBJ2-7; 11 bases fit TRBD2. CDR1 is ENHRY and CDR2 is SYGVKD in the germline V gene. Losses at the gene ends were 4 bases for V and 1 base for J; bases not matched to a gene: 9. The CDR3 extends over 17 amino acids. CDR3 in amino acids: CAISVLAGGGGSYEQYF. Written as DNA, the CDR3 is TGTGCCATCAGTGTCCTAGCGGGAGGTGGAGGGTCCTACGAGCAGTACTTC.

V usage is TRBV10-3 and J usage is TRBJ1-1; 9 nucleotides match TRBD1. CDR1 and CDR2 from the germline V gene are ENHRY and SYGVKD. V shed 6 bases and J 5 bases; nucleotides not matched to a gene: 7. The CDR3 has 14 amino acids. The CDR3 region is CAIRAGTGLTEAFF. DNA for the CDR3: TGTGCCATCAGAGCCGGGACAGGGCTGACTGAAGCTTTCTTT.

This clone was counted between two and nine times. A junction end diverges from the germline sequence, so it may reflect a read error. The V call is TRBV7-2, the J call TRBJ1-3, with D unclear. The germline CDR1 and CDR2 sequences are SGHTA and FQGNSA. The CDR3 runs to 13 residues. CDR3 sequence (DNA): TGTGCCAGCAGCTTACCCGGGAGCCCCCAAGTAGAATTT. Encoded protein: CASSLPGSPQVEF.